This TCR beta chain was identified during a study of control samples from healthy donors and cancer patients. This CDR3 has 14 amino acids. Per the germline V gene, CDR1 is LNHDA and CDR2 is SQIVND (reference sequence). Trimming removed 4 bases from V and 5 bases from J; junction bases left unmatched: 3. Assay: immunoSEQ multiplex PCR; the TCRdb copy retains only in-frame clones and omits some. The repertoire holds about 170,000 clones, with 80% to 95% as singletons. The TCR originated in a woman aged 55-69 years in good health. Source material: blood. The rearrangement links TRBV19 to TRBJ1-1, with 11 bases fitting TRBD1. The CDR3: CASSTGQGATEAFF. For the CDR3, the DNA is TGTGCCAGTAGTACCGGACAGGGGGCGACTGAAGCTTTCTTT.